The 30 T cell receptor beta chains in this list originate from one sample, sequenced in a study of T cells after yellow fever vaccination. TCRdb used MiXCR to reprocess the 5' RACE reads, holding one entry per CDR3 protein. The sample yields about 580,000 distinct CDR3 sequences, about 15% seen once. The specimen comprised PBMCs, sampled around 5 days after the first yellow fever vaccination. These receptors were collected from a man aged 18 to 35 who received the YFV17D yellow fever vaccine.

This clonotype was seen only a few times. V is TRBV27 and J is TRBJ2-7; 9 bases align to TRBD2. Unmatched junction bases numbered 5, after V lost 1 base and J lost 4 bases. Per germline, CDR1 MNHEY and CDR2 SMNVEV (reference sequence). CDR3 size: 15 residues. The CDR3 loop reads CASSLLAGVKYEQYF. The CDR3 bases are TGTGCCAGCAGTTTATTAGCGGGGGTGAAATACGAGCAGTACTTC.

Many counts were recorded for this clonotype. The V and J genes are TRBV5-6 and TRBJ2-4, with D tentatively TRBD2 (6 bases). The CDR3 is 14 residues long. Germline V gene sequence: CDR1 SGHDT, CDR2 YYEEEE. V gave up 4 bases and J gave up 6 bases, with 14 bases separating them. In DNA form, the CDR3 reads TGTGCCAGCAGCCCATGGGGGGTTACAAACATTCAGTACTTC. Encoded protein: CASSPWGVTNIQYF.

The chain employs TRBV2 and TRBJ1-2, with TRBD1 identical over 10 bases. The V gene's germline CDR1 is SNHLY and CDR2 FYNNEI. The CDR3 length is 16 residues. J lost 12 bases, V lost 0 bases, and 13 bases had no gene match. The DNA for the CDR3 is TGTGCCAGCAGTGAAGCGGGGTTAGGGACAGGGGAAGGCCACACCTTC. Translating gives CASSEAGLGTGEGHTF. Full variable domain (missing parts from reference TRBV2 and TRBJ1-2): EPEVTQTPSHQVTQMGQEVILRCVPISNHLYFYWYRQILGQKVEFLVSFYNNEISEKSEIFDDQFSVERPDGSNFTLKIRSTKLEDSAMYFCASSEAGLGTGEGHTFGSGTRLTVV.

At least ten counts were recorded for this clonotype. This chain joins TRBV7-2 and TRBJ2-3, with 9 bases that match TRBD2. The V gene end was trimmed by 4 bases and the J gene end by 4 bases; junction bases not matched to a gene: 6. CDR3 length: 15 residues. Germline V CDR1 and CDR2: SGHTA, FQGNSA. The CDR3 sequence: CASSWASGVADTQYF. CDR3 sequence (DNA): TGTGCCAGCAGCTGGGCTAGCGGGGTTGCAGATACGCAGTATTTT. The variable domain in full, completed from reference TRBV7-2 and TRBJ2-3, reads GAGVSQSPSNKVTEKGKDVELRCDPISGHTALYWYRQSLGQGLEFLIYFQGNSAPDKSGLPSDRFSAERTGGSVSTLTIQRTQQEDSAVYLCASSWASGVADTQYFGPGTRLTVL.

This chain uses TRBV27 with TRBJ2-7; D unclear. The germline gives CDR1 MNHEY, CDR2 SMNVEV (reference sequence). Trimming shortened V by 3 bases and J by 0 bases, and 12 bases separated the two germline ends. This CDR3 is built from 15 residues. The CDR3 region is CASSLKGLSSYEQYF. For the CDR3, the DNA is TGTGCCAGCAGTTTGAAAGGGTTGAGCTCCTACGAGCAGTACTTC.

The CDR3 loop is CASSGTGANTGELFF. CDR3 DNA sequence: TGTGCCAGCAGTGGGACAGGGGCGAACACCGGGGAGCTGTTTTTT. The chain employs TRBV6-1 and TRBJ2-2; 9 bases agree with TRBD1. The CDR3 length is 15 residues. The germline gives CDR1 MNHNS, CDR2 SASEGT. V was clipped by 4 bases and J by 0 bases; unmatched bases: 0.

CDR3 amino acids: CASRTEGYEQYF. CDR3 bases: TGCGCCAGCCGGACAGAGGGTTACGAGCAGTACTTC. The chain recombines TRBV5-1 with TRBJ2-7, with D possibly being TRBD1 (6 bases). The germline CDR1 and CDR2 sequences are SGHRS and YFSETQ. This CDR3 spans 12 amino acids. Trimming took 7 bases from V and 4 from J, leaving 12 bases between them.

At least ten counts were recorded for this clonotype. The gene calls are TRBV6-2 or TRBV6-3 and TRBJ2-5; 13 bases map to TRBD2. V trimming: 0 bases; J trimming: 5 bases; junction bases outside the gene matches: 12. The CDR3 extends over 19 amino acids. Germline V gene data show CDR1 as MNHEY and CDR2 as SVGEGT. The CDR3, as DNA: TGTGCCAGCAGTTACTCCGTTGGACTAGCGGGGGAAAGGAGGGAGACCCAGTACTTC. Translating gives CASSYSVGLAGERRETQYF.

The chain uses TRBV20-1 and TRBJ2-5; 8 bases match TRBD1. Per the germline V gene, CDR1 is DFQATT and CDR2 is SNEGSKA (reference sequence). The CDR3 is 13 residues long. V lost 5 bases to trimming and J lost 1 base; unmatched junction nucleotides: 3. This CDR3 reads CSAPDRAQETQYF. CDR3 in DNA: TGCAGTGCTCCGGACAGGGCCCAAGAGACCCAGTACTTC.

There are a few counts of this clonotype. The chain uses TRBV29-1 and TRBJ2-2; D remains ambiguous. The CDR3 runs 11 residues. Germline CDR1 is SQVTM and CDR2 is ANQGSEA. V was trimmed by 2 bases and J by 6 bases, leaving 4 bases between them. CDR3 DNA sequence: TGCAGCGTTGAAAAGGCCGGGGAGCTGTTTTTT. Translation: CSVEKAGELFF.

The chain has TRBV3-1 and TRBJ2-5; 10 bases agree with TRBD2. Germline trimming cut 1 base from V and 4 bases from J; bases unmatched to any gene: 6. The CDR3 runs to 16 residues. The germline gives CDR1 LGHDT, CDR2 YNNKEL (reference sequence). CDR3 nucleotide sequence: TGTGCCAGCAGCCAAGGCCCTAGCGGGGGTGTAGAGACCCAGTACTTC. It encodes CASSQGPSGGVETQYF.

This clonotype was seen a handful of times. V is TRBV7-8 and J is TRBJ2-3, with D tentatively TRBD1 or TRBD2 (5 bases each). Germline values: CDR1 SGHVS, CDR2 FQNEAQ. CDR3 length: 15 residues. V lost 10 bases and J 5 bases, leaving 22 bases between the germline ends. The CDR3 here is CATTLRRDLRDTQYF. CDR3 DNA sequence: TGTGCCACCACCCTGCGCCGGGACCTCCGAGATACGCAGTATTTT. Complete variable domain (other parts from reference TRBV7-8 and TRBJ2-3): GAGVSQSPRYKVAKRGQDVALRCDPISGHVSLFWYQQALGQGPEFLTYFQNEAQLDKSGLPSDRFFAERPEGSVSTLKIQRTQQEDSAVYLCATTLRRDLRDTQYFGPGTRLTVL.

Only a few counts were recorded for this clonotype. The CDR3 loop is CASSPTGGGYGYTF. The DNA for the CDR3 is TGTGCCAGCAGTCCGACAGGGGGTGGTTATGGCTACACCTTC. V and J are TRBV27 and TRBJ1-2; 9 positions match TRBD1. The V gene's germline CDR1 is MNHEY and CDR2 SMNVEV (reference sequence). The junction had 6 bases not matched to a gene; V was cut back by 5 bases and J by 5 bases. The CDR3 runs to 14 residues.

Only a few counts were recorded for this clonotype. The chain combines TRBV20-1 with TRBJ2-5; weak D call: TRBD2 (6 bases). Germline CDR1 DFQATT, CDR2 SNEGSKA (reference sequence). V was trimmed by 7 bases and J by 2 bases, leaving 14 bases between them. CDR3 length equals 13 residues. In DNA form, the CDR3 reads TGCAGTGTTCCCGAACGGGGGCAAGAGACCCAGTACTTC. It codes for CSVPERGQETQYF.

The chain uses TRBV10-3 and TRBJ1-1, with TRBD1 matching 8 bases. CDR1 and CDR2 (germline): ENHRY, SYGVKD. Trimming removed 0 bases from V and 7 bases from J; junction bases left unmatched: 1. This CDR3 region has 13 residues. This chain's CDR3 is CAISESGQGEAFF. CDR3 coding DNA: TGTGCCATCAGTGAGTCCGGACAGGGTGAAGCTTTCTTT.

This clonotype was counted between two and nine times. The V and J genes are TRBV11-2 and TRBJ1-6; D gene ambiguous. Trimming left V 4 bases short and J 10 bases short, with 8 bases between. Germline CDR1 and CDR2: SGHAT and FQNNGV. The length of the CDR3 is 12 residues. In DNA form, the CDR3 reads TGTGCCAGCAGCTATCAGAGGTCACCCCTCCACTTT. As protein: CASSYQRSPLHF.

In this sample, this clonotype turned up a few times. The V gene is TRBV19, the J gene TRBJ1-1, with D hard to call. The CDR3 runs 12 residues. CDR1 and CDR2 (germline): LNHDA, SQIVND (reference sequence). Trimming took off 2 bases at V and 8 bases at J, with 9 bases between the two ends. The CDR3 DNA reads as TGTGCCAGTAGTATACGGGGAGGGGAAGCTTTCTTT. Its protein is CASSIRGGEAFF.

A note on this clonotype: A much larger clone sits a single nucleotide away, making a read error possible. V is TRBV6-1 and J is TRBJ1-2, with TRBD1 matching over 9 bases. This CDR3 has 13 residues. The V gene's germline CDR1 is MNHNS and CDR2 SASEGT. Trimming removed 7 bases from V and 5 bases from J; junction bases left unmatched: 5. CDR3 amino acids: CASTPGTGYGYTF. CDR3 sequence (DNA): TGTGCCAGCACCCCCGGGACAGGGTATGGCTACACCTTC.

The chain links TRBV5-1 to TRBJ2-2, with D tentatively TRBD2 (6 bases). CDR3 length: 15 amino acids. The germline gives CDR1 SGHRS, CDR2 YFSETQ. Trimming shortened V by 4 bases and J by 0 bases, and 10 bases separated the two germline ends. The DNA for the CDR3 is TGCGCCAGCAGCGAGGGACTTACGAACACCGGGGAGCTGTTTTTT. Protein sequence: CASSEGLTNTGELFF.

This clonotype has more than one count but fewer than ten. This rearrangement joins TRBV20-1 to TRBJ2-1; maybe TRBD2 (5 bases). Germline V CDR1 and CDR2: DFQATT, SNEGSKA (reference sequence). There are 14 residues in the CDR3. V shed 6 bases and J shed 0 bases, with 12 bases lying between them. This CDR3 is CSAVAPSSYNEQFF. Written as DNA, the CDR3 is TGCAGTGCAGTAGCGCCGAGCTCCTACAATGAGCAGTTCTTC.

The chain combines TRBV4-3 with TRBJ2-3; either TRBD1 or TRBD2 may fit D (6 bases each). This CDR3 region has 16 residues. The V and J ends lost 2 bases and 0 bases respectively, with 12 bases between them. The germline CDR1 and CDR2 sequences are LGHNA and YSLEER. CDR3 amino acids: CASSQNGGLSTDTQYF. CDR3 in DNA: TGCGCCAGCAGCCAAAACGGGGGCCTTAGCACAGATACGCAGTATTTT.

This clonotype has a handful of counts. This chain connects TRBV4-3 to TRBJ1-1; the match to TRBD1 covers 11 bases. The CDR3 is 15 amino acids. Germline V CDR1 and CDR2: LGHNA, YSLEER. V lost 2 bases to trimming and J lost 4 bases; unmatched junction nucleotides: 3. CDR3 DNA sequence: TGCGCCAGCAGCCAAAGGACAGGGGGCGTCACTGAAGCTTTCTTT. It is translated as CASSQRTGGVTEAFF.

A word on this clonotype: A read error is likely, as this CDR3 ends without the conserved phenylalanine or tryptophan. Because the CDR3's place on the DNA is in doubt, the DNA is left out and the CDR3 is given as listed by TCRdb. The V and J genes are TRBV29-1 and TRBJ2-1; no check of the table's D call, TRBD2, against the DNA was made. From its first to its last residue, the CDR3 has 12 amino acids. CDR1 and CDR2 from the germline V gene are SQVTM and ANQGSEA. CDR3 amino acids: CSVQRGLAGTTL.

This clonotype was seen a few times. V gene TRBV2 combines with J gene TRBJ2-3; D could derive from TRBD1 or TRBD2 (5 bases each). CDR3 length: 14 residues. Germline assignment: CDR1 SNHLY and CDR2 FYNNEI. V gave up 8 bases and J gave up 3 bases, with 15 bases separating them. CDR3 region: CASLTRERTDTQYF. The CDR3 DNA reads TGTGCCAGCCTCACCAGGGAGAGGACAGATACGCAGTATTTT.

J is TRBJ2-2 and V is TRBV5-4; 10 nucleotides line up with TRBD1. This CDR3 comprises 15 residues. V dropped 0 bases and J dropped 4; count of bases not matched to a gene: 0. CDR1 is SGHNT, CDR2 YYREEE, per germline (reference sequence). The CDR3 reads CASSLGTGGTGELFF. The DNA for the CDR3 is TGTGCCAGCAGCTTGGGGACAGGGGGCACCGGGGAGCTGTTTTTT.

The chain recombines TRBV10-3 with TRBJ1-4; possibly TRBD1 for D (5 bases). Germline lookup yields CDR1 ENHRY and CDR2 SYGVKD. The CDR3 extends over 14 amino acids. The ends were cut back, 3 bases at V and 8 bases at J, with 13 bases in the middle. The DNA for the CDR3 is TGTGCCATCAGTGATGCAGGGTTTTTGGAAAAACTGTTTTTT. It encodes CAISDAGFLEKLFF.

CDR3 DNA: TGTGCCAGCAGCCAACTCTACGAGCAGTACTTC. Translated: CASSQLYEQYF. The V gene is TRBV7-9, the J gene TRBJ2-7, with D unresolved. V was clipped by 5 bases and J by 3 bases, with 5 bases between them. CDR1 is SEHNR, CDR2 FQNEAQ, per germline (reference sequence). This CDR3 is 11 amino acids long.

This clonotype was recorded a few times. The V gene is TRBV15, the J gene TRBJ1-1, with D hard to call. Trimming took off 0 bases at V and 6 bases at J, with 8 bases between the two ends. Germline lookup yields CDR1 LNHNV and CDR2 YYDKDF (reference sequence). This CDR3 region has 13 residues. The CDR3 spells CATSRELAPEAFF. The CDR3, as DNA: TGTGCCACCAGCAGAGAATTAGCCCCTGAAGCTTTCTTT.

The chain is built from TRBV20-1 and TRBJ2-2; tentative D call: TRBD1 (6 bases). The CDR3 contains 14 residues. V lost 6 bases and J 2 bases, leaving 13 bases between the germline ends. The germline CDR1 and CDR2 sequences are DFQATT and SNEGSKA (reference sequence). CDR3 coding DNA: TGCAGTGCCCCGGACAGAGCTAACACCGGGGAGCTGTTTTTT. Encoded protein: CSAPDRANTGELFF.

There are a few counts of this clonotype. Given a much more abundant clone one base away, this may be a read error. The rearrangement joins TRBV7-2 to TRBJ2-2, with D unresolved. Trimming removed 7 bases at V and 4 bases at J, with 16 bases between. The germline V gene encodes CDR1 SGHTA and CDR2 FQGNSA. The CDR3 has 15 residues. The CDR3 loop is CASTKSRPPTGELFF. CDR3 sequence (DNA): TGTGCCAGCACCAAGTCGAGGCCCCCCACCGGGGAGCTGTTTTTT.